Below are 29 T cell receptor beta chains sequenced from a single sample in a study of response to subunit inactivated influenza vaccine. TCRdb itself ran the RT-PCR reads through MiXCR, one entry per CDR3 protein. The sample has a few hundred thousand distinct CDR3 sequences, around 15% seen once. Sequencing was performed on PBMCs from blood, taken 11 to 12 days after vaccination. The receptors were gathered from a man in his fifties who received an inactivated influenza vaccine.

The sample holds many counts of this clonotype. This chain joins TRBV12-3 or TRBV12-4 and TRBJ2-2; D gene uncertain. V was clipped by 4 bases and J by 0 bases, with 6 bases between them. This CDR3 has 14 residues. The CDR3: CASSYSTNTGELFF. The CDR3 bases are TGTGCCAGCAGTTACAGTACGAACACCGGGGAGCTGTTTTTT.

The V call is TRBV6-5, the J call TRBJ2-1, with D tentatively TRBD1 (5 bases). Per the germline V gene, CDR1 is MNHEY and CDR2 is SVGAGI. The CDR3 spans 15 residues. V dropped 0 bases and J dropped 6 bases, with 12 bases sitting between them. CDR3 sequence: CASSYSSGSANEQFF. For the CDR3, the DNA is TGTGCCAGCAGTTACTCTTCAGGGTCCGCCAATGAGCAGTTCTTC.

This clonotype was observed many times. CDR3 nucleotides: TGTGCCAGCAGCTCCGCATTGAACTATGGCTACACCTTC. It translates to CASSSALNYGYTF. The chain uses TRBV7-2 and TRBJ1-2; D ambiguous. Per germline, CDR1 SGHTA and CDR2 FQGNSA. Trimming took 4 bases from V and 2 from J, leaving 8 bases between them. This CDR3 comprises 13 residues.

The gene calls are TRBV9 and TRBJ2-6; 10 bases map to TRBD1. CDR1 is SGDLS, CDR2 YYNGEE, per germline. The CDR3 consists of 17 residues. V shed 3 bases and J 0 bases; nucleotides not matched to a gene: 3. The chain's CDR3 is CASSGDRGYSGANVLTF. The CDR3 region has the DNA TGTGCCAGCAGCGGGGACAGGGGCTACTCTGGGGCCAACGTCCTGACTTTC.

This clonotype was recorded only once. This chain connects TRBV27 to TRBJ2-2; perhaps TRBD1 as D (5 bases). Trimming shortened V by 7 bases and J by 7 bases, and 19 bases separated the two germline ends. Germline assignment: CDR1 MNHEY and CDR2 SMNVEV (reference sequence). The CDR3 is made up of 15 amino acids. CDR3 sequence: CASTELPQGGGELFF. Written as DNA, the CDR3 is TGTGCCAGCACTGAACTCCCGCAGGGCGGCGGGGAGCTGTTTTTT.

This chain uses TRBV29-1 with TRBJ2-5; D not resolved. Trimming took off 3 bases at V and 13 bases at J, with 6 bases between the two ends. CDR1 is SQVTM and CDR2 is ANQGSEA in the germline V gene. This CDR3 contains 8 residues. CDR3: CSVDCRYF. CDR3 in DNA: TGCAGCGTTGATTGCAGGTACTTC.

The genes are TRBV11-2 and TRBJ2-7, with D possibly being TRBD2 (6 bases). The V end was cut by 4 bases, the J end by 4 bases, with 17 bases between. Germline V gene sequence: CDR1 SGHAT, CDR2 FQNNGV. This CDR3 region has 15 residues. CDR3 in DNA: TGTGCCAGCAGCTCAATAGGCGGAGGGTTTTACGAGCAGTACTTC. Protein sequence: CASSSIGGGFYEQYF. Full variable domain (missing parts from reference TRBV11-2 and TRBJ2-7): EAGVAQSPRYKIIEKRQSVAFWCNPISGHATLYWYQQILGQGPKLLIQFQNNGVVDDSQLPKDRFSAERLKGVDSTLKIQPAKLEDSAVYLCASSSIGGGFYEQYFGPGTRLTVT.

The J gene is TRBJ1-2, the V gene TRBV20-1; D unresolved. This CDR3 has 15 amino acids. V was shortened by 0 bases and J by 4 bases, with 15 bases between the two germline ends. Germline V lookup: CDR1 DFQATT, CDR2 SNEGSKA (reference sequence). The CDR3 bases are TGCAGTGCTAGAGAAGTAAGAGGCGGAGGCTATGGCTACACCTTC. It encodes CSAREVRGGGYGYTF.

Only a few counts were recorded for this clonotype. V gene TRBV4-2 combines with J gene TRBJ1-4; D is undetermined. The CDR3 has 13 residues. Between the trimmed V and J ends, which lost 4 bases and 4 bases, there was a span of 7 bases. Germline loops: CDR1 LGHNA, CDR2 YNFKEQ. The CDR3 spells CASSPGYNEKLFF. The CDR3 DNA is TGTGCCAGCAGCCCGGGTTATAATGAAAAACTGTTTTTT.

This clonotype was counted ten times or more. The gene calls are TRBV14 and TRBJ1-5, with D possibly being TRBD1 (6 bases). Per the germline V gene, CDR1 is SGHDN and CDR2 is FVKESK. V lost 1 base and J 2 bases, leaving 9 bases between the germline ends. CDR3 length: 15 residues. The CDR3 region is CASSQARTGNQPQHF. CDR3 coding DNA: TGTGCCAGCAGCCAAGCGAGGACAGGCAATCAGCCCCAGCATTTT.

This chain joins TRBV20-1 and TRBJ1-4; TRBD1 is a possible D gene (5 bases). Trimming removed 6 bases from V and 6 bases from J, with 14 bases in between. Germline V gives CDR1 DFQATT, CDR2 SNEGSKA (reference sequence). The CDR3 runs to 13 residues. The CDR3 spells CSARQGSDEKLFF. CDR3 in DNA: TGCAGTGCGAGGCAGGGAAGTGATGAAAAACTGTTTTTT.

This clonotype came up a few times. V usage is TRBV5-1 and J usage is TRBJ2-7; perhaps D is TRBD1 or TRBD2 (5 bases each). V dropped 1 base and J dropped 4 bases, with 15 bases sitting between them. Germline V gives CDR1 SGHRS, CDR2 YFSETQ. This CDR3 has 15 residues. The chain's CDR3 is CASSLTGTPGYEQYF. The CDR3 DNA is TGCGCCAGCAGCTTGACGGGGACCCCCGGGTACGAGCAGTACTTC.

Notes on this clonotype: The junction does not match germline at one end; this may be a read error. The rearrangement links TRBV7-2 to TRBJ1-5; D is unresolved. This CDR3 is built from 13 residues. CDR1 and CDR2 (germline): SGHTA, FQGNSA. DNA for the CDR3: TGTGCCAGCACCTTAAATAGCAATCAGCCCCAGCATTTT. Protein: CASTLNSNQPQHF.

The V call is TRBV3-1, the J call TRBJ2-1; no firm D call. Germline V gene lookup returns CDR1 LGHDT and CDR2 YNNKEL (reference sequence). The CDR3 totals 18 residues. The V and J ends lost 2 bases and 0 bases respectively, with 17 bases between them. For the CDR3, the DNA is TGTGCCAGCAGCCAATTTTCTTGGTCGGAGAGCTCCTACAATGAGCAGTTCTTC. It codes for CASSQFSWSESSYNEQFF.

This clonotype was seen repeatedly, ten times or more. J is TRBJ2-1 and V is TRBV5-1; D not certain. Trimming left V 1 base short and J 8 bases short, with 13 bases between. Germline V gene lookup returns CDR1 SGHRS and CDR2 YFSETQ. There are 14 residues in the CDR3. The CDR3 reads CASSLNPLGDEQFF. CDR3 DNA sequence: TGCGCCAGCAGCTTGAACCCGCTGGGCGATGAGCAGTTCTTC. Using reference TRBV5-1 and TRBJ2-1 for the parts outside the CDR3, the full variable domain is KAGVTQTPRYLIKTRGQQVTLSCSPISGHRSVSWYQQTPGQGLQFLFEYFSETQRNKGNFPGRFSGRQFSNSRSEMNVSTLELGDSALYLCASSLNPLGDEQFFGPGTRLTVL.

The CDR3 sequence is CAISTGTFYYEQYF. The CDR3, as DNA: TGTGCCATCTCTACCGGGACATTCTACTACGAGCAGTACTTC. The J gene is TRBJ2-7, the V gene TRBV6-2 or TRBV6-3, with D perhaps TRBD1 (6 bases). CDR3 length: 14 residues. CDR1 and CDR2 from the germline V gene are MNHEY and SVGEGT. The V gene lost 10 bases and the J gene lost 3 bases, with 19 bases spanning the gap.

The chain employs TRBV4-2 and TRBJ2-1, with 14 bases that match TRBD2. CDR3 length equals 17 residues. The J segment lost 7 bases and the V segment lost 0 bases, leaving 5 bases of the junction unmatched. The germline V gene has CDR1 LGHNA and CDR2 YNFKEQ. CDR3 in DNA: TGTGCCAGCAGCCAAGATGCGGGACTAGCGGGAGTAAATGAGCAGTTCTTC. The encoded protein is CASSQDAGLAGVNEQFF.

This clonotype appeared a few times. Here the CDR3 reads CATSDLERGGPDEQFF. The CDR3 DNA follows: TGTGCCACCAGTGATTTGGAGCGGGGGGGCCCCGATGAGCAGTTCTTC. The J gene is TRBJ2-1, the V gene TRBV24-1; 10 bases agree with TRBD2. Unmatched junction bases numbered 6, after V lost 0 bases and J lost 8 bases. CDR1 is KGHDR and CDR2 is SFDVKD in the germline V gene. The length of the CDR3 is 16 residues.

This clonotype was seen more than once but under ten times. CDR3 DNA: TGTGCCAGCAGTTTTCCGACTAGCGGGGGCCCAAGCACCGGGGAGCTGTTTTTT. Its translation is CASSFPTSGGPSTGELFF. V gene TRBV28 combines with J gene TRBJ2-2; 12 bases align to TRBD2. Unmatched junction bases numbered 9, after V lost 3 bases and J lost 4 bases. Per the germline V gene, CDR1 is MDHEN and CDR2 is SYDVKM. The CDR3 covers 18 residues. Complete variable domain (other parts from reference TRBV28 and TRBJ2-2): DVKVTQSSRYLVKRTGEKVFLECVQDMDHENMFWYRQDPGLGLRLIYFSYDVKMKEKGDIPEGYSVSREKKERFSLILESASTNQTSMYLCASSFPTSGGPSTGELFFGEGSRLTVL.

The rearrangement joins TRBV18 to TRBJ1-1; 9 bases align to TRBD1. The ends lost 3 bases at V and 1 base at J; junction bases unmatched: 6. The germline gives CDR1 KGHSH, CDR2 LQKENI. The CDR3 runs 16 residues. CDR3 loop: CASSPQQGAENTEAFF. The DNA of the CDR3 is TGTGCCAGCTCACCGCAACAGGGGGCCGAGAACACTGAAGCTTTCTTT.

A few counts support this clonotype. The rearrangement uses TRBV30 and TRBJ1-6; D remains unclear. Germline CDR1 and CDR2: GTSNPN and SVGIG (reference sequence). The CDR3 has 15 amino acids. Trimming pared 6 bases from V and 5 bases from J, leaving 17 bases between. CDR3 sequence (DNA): TGTGCCTGCAGGCGTATGGCAGATGATAATTCACCCCTCCACTTT. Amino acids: CACRRMADDNSPLHF.

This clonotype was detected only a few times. The chain's CDR3 is CASSPATGLLDIQYF. CDR3 DNA: TGTGCCAGCTCACCGGCGACAGGGTTATTAGACATTCAGTACTTC. V gene TRBV18 combines with J gene TRBJ2-4; 7 nucleotides line up with TRBD1. CDR3 length equals 15 residues. V gave up 3 bases and J gave up 8 bases; unmatched junction bases: 10. Germline V gives CDR1 KGHSH, CDR2 LQKENI.

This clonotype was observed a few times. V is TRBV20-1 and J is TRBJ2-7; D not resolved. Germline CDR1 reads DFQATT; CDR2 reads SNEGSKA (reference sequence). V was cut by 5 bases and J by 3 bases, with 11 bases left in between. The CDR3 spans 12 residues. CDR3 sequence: CSARSPGYEQYF. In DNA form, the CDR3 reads TGCAGTGCTCGCTCCCCAGGCTACGAGCAGTACTTC.

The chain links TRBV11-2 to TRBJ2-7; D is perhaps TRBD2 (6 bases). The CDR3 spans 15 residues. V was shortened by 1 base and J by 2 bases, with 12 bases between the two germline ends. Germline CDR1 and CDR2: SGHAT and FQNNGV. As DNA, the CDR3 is TGTGCCAGCAGCTTAGGTTTGGAGGGAACCTACGAGCAGTACTTC. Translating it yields CASSLGLEGTYEQYF.

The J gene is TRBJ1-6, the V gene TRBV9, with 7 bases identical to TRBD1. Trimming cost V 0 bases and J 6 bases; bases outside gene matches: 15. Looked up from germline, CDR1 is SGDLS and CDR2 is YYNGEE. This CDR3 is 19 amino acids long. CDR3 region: CASSVDGNRGRPLNSPLHF. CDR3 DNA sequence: TGTGCCAGCAGCGTAGACGGGAACAGGGGAAGGCCTCTTAATTCACCCCTCCACTTT.

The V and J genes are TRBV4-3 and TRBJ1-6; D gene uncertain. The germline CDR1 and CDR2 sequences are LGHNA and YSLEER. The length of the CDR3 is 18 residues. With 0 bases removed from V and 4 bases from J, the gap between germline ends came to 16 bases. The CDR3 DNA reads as TGCGCCAGCAGCCAAGACCCACCCTTGCAGATATATAATTCACCCCTCCACTTT. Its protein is CASSQDPPLQIYNSPLHF.

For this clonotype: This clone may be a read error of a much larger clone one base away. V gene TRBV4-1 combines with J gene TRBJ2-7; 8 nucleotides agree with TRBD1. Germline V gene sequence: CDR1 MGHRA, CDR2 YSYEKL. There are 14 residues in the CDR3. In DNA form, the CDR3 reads TGCGCCAGCAGCCAATGGACAGGGAGGAACGAGCCGTACTTC. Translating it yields CASSQWTGRNEPYF.

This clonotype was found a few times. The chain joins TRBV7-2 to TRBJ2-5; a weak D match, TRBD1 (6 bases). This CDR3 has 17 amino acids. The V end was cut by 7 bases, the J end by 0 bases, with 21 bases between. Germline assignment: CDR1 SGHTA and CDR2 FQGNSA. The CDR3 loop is CASTEAGASEYQETQYF. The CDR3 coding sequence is TGTGCCAGCACCGAAGCAGGGGCTAGTGAGTACCAAGAGACCCAGTACTTC.

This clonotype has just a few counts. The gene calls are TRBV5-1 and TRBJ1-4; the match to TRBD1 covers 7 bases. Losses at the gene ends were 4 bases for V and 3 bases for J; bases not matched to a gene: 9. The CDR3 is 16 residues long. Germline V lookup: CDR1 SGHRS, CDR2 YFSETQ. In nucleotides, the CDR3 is TGCGCCAGCAGCCAAGACCGACAGGGACCTAATGAAAAACTGTTTTTT. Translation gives CASSQDRQGPNEKLFF.